The clone carrying this T cell receptor beta chain was recorded at least ten times. What it binds is unknown. Synthesis of TCR cDNA relied on 5'RACE template switching, which attached a universal primer site and UMIs. Using its own MiXCR run on the 5' RACE reads, TCRdb lists one record per CDR3 protein. The data hold some 250,000 distinct CDR3 sequences, with approximately 3.6% observed a single time. The CDR3 consists of 15 residues. With 0 bases removed from V and 5 bases from J, the gap between germline ends came to 13 bases. CDR1 is SGHRS and CDR2 is YFSETQ in the germline V gene. This sample is part of a study of T cells after yellow fever vaccination. Study-wide points: Abundant bulk-derived clonotypes could contaminate FACS-sorted repertoires. Though it reached lower strength, the secondary response hit its peak faster, day 5 versus 15. Boosting was followed by the reappearance of most primary-vaccination clones (around 96% CD4, about 88% CD8).

This chain connects TRBV5-1 to TRBJ2-3, with D hard to call. Sequenced here: PBMCs, sampled 15 days after the yellow fever booster vaccination. This TCR came from a young man who received the YFV17D yellow fever vaccine. The CDR3 region has the DNA TGCGCCAGCAGCTTGGCCTTCATTTACAGAGATACGCAGTATTTT. It translates to CASSLAFIYRDTQYF. Together with reference TRBV5-1 and TRBJ2-3, the CDR3 gives the full variable domain: KAGVTQTPRYLIKTRGQQVTLSCSPISGHRSVSWYQQTPGQGLQFLFEYFSETQRNKGNFPGRFSGRQFSNSRSEMNVSTLELGDSALYLCASSLAFIYRDTQYFGPGTRLTVL.